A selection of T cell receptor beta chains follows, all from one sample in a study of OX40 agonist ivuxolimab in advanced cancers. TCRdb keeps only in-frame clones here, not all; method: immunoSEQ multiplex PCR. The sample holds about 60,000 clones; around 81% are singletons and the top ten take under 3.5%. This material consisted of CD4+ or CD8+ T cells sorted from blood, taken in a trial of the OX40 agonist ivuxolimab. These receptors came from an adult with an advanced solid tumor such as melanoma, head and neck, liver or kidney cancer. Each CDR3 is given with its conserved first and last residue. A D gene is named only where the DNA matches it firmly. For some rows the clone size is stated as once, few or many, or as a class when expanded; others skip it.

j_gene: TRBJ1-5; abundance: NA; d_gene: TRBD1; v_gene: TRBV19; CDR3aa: CASRDRGNQPQHF; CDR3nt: TGTGCCAGTAGAGACAGGGGCAATCAGCCCCAGCATTTT
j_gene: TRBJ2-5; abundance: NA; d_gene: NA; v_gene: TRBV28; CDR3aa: CASSFWDLATGDSEQYF; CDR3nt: TGTGCCAGCAGTTTTTGGGACTTAGCAACCGGAGACTCTGAGCAGTACTTC
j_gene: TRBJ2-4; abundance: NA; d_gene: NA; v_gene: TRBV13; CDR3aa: CASSLDRIAKNIQYF; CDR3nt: TGTGCCAGCAGTTTAGATCGGATAGCCAAAAACATTCAGTACTTC
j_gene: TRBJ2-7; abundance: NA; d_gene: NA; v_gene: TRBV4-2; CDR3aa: CASSQDGSSQSQRYF; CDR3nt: TGTGCCAGCAGCCAAGATGGGTCGTCCCAGTCCCAGCGGTACTTC
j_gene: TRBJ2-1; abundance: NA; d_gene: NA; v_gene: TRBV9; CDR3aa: CASSVEGIVGNEQFF; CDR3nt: TGTGCCAGCAGCGTAGAAGGAATAGTGGGGAATGAGCAGTTCTTC
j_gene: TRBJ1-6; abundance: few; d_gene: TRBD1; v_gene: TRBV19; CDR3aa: CASSMGDRGSPLHF; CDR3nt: TGTGCCAGTAGTATGGGGGACAGGGGTTCACCCCTCCACTTT
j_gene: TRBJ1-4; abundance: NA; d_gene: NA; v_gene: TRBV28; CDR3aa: CASSIGGANEKLFF; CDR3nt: TGTGCCAGCAGTATAGGGGGGGCTAATGAAAAACTGTTTTTT
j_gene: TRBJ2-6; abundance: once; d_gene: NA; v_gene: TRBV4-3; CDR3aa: CASSQVTLSSGANVLTF; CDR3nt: TGCGCCAGCAGCCAAGTAACCCTTAGCTCTGGGGCCAACGTCCTGACTTTC
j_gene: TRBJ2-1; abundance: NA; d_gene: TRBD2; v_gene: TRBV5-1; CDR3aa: CASSLLATTSGNEQFF; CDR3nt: TGCGCCAGCAGCTTGCTCGCGACGACTAGCGGGAATGAGCAGTTCTTC
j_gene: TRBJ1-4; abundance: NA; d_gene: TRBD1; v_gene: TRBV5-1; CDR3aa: CASSLGDSQEKLFF; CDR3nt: TGCGCCAGCAGCTTGGGGGACAGTCAGGAAAAACTGTTTTTT
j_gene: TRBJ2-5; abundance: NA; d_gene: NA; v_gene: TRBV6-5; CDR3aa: CASSYSGQLPETQYF; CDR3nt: TGTGCCAGCAGTTACTCAGGACAGCTTCCCGAGACCCAGTACTTC
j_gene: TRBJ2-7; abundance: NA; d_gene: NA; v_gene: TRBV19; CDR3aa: CASSMDLYYEQYF; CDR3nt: TGTGCCAGTAGTATGGACCTCTACTACGAGCAGTACTTC
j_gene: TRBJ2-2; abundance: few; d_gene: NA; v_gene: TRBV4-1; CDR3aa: CASSQYAFGAIGNGELFF; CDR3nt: TGCGCCAGCAGCCAATATGCTTTCGGGGCTATTGGTAACGGGGAGCTGTTTTTT
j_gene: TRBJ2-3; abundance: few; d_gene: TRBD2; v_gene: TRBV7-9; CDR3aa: CASSTWTSGRLDTQYF; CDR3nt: TGTGCCAGCAGCACTTGGACTAGCGGGAGATTAGATACGCAGTATTTT
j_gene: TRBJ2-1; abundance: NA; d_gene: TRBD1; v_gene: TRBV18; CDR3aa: CASSQVPGQGRNEQFF; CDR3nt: TGTGCCAGCTCACAAGTTCCCGGACAGGGTAGAAACGAGCAGTTCTTC
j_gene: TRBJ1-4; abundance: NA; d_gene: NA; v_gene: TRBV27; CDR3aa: CASSLSITGEKLFF; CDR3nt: TGTGCCAGCAGTTTGTCCATCACGGGGGAAAAACTGTTTTTT
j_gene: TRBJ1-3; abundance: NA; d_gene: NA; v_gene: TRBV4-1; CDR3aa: CASSLQGGGNTIYF; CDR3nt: TGCGCCAGCAGCCTTCAGGGAGGTGGAAACACCATATATTTT
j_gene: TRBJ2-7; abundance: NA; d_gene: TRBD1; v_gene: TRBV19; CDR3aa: CASRGRGQESGQYF; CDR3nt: TGTGCCAGTAGGGGTCGGGGACAGGAGTCGGGGCAGTACTTC
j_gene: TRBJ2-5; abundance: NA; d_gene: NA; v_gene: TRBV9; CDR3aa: CASSVGGREFMETQYF; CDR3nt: TGTGCCAGCAGCGTAGGGGGGCGGGAGTTTATGGAGACCCAGTACTTC
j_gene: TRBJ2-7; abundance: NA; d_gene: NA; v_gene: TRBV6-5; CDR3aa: CASMGPLSYEQYF; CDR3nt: TGTGCCAGCATGGGACCCCTCTCCTACGAGCAGTACTTC
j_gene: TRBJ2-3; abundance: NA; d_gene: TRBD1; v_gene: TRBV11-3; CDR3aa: CASSSQGASTDTQYF; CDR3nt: TGTGCCAGCAGCTCCCAGGGGGCAAGCACAGATACGCAGTATTTT
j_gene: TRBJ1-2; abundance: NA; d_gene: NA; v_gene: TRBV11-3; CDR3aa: CASSLDLKAGDYGYTF; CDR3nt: TGTGCCAGCAGCTTAGATCTTAAAGCAGGCGACTATGGCTACACCTTC
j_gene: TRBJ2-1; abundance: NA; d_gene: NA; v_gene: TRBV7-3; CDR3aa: CASSTQGTHSYNEQFF; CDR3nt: TGTGCCAGCAGCACCCAAGGGACTCACTCCTACAATGAGCAGTTCTTC
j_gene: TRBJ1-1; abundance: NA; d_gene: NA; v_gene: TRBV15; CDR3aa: CATSSRRESEAFF; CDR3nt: TGTGCCACCAGCAGCCGCAGGGAATCTGAAGCTTTCTTT
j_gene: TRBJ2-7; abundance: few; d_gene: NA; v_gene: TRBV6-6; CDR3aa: CASTWGSEQYF; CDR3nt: TGTGCCAGCACCTGGGGGTCCGAGCAGTACTTC
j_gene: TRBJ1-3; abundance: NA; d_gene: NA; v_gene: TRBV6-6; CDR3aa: CASSYSNQLSGNTIYF; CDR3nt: TGTGCCAGCAGTTACTCGAATCAGCTCTCTGGAAACACCATATATTTT
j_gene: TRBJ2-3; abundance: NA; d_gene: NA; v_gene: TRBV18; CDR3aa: CASSPFPPAGGQKDTQYF; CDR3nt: TGTGCCAGCTCACCATTCCCCCCGGCCGGGGGGCAAAAAGATACGCAGTATTTT
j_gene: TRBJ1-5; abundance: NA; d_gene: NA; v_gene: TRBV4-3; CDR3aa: CASSQDVNSNQPQHF; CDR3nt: TGCGCCAGCAGCCAAGATGTTAACAGCAATCAGCCCCAGCATTTT
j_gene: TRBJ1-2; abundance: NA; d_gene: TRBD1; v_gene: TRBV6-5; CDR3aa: CASSYGGTGAGSYTF; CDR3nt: TGTGCCAGCAGTTACGGAGGGACAGGGGCGGGGAGCTACACCTTC
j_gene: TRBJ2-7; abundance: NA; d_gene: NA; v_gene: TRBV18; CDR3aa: CASSPRRDTGREQYF; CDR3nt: TGTGCCAGCTCACCCCGGCGGGACACAGGGCGTGAGCAGTACTTC
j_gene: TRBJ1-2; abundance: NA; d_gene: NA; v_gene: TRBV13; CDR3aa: CASSLGGPENYGYTF; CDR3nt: TGTGCCAGCAGCTTAGGCGGTCCAGAGAACTATGGCTACACCTTC
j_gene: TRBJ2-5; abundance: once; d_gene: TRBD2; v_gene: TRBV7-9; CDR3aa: CASSLVSGRSGETQYF; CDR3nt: TGTGCCAGCAGCTTAGTTAGCGGGAGGTCAGGGGAGACCCAGTACTTC
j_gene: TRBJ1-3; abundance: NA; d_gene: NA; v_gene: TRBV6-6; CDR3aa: CASSYDKTGNTIYF; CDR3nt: TGTGCCAGCAGTTATGACAAGACTGGAAACACCATATATTTT
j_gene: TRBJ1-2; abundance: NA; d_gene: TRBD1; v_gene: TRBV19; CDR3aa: CASRRQGAERYGYTF; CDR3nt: TGTGCCAGTAGACGACAGGGGGCTGAACGCTATGGCTACACCTTC
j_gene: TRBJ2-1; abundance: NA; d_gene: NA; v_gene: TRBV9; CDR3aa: CASSVARLSDEQFF; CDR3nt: TGTGCCAGCAGCGTCGCCCGACTCTCGGATGAGCAGTTCTTC
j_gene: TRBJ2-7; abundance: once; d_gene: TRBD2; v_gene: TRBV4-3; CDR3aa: CASSQEAGTTYTYEQYF; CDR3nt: TGCGCCAGCAGCCAAGAGGCCGGGACTACCTATACCTACGAGCAGTACTTC
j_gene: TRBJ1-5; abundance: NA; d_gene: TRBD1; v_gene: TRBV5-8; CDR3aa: CASRDRVNQPQHF; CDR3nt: TGTGCCAGCAGGGACAGGGTCAATCAGCCCCAGCATTTT
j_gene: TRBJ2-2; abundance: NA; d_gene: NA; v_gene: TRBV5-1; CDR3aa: CASKSTPDLATGELFF; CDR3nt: TGCGCCAGCAAGTCCACCCCGGATCTAGCGACCGGGGAGCTGTTTTTT
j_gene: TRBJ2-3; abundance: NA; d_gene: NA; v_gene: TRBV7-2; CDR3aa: CASSLSRRGLPRNTDTQYF; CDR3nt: TGTGCCAGCAGCTTATCGAGGAGGGGACTTCCCCGGAACACAGATACGCAGTATTTT
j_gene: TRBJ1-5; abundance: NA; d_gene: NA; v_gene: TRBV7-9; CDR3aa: CASSPSSNQPQHF; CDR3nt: TGTGCCAGCAGCCCCTCTAGCAATCAGCCCCAGCATTTT
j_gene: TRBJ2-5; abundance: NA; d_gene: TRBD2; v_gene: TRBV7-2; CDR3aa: CASSKGLAETQYF; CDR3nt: TGTGCCAGCAGCAAGGGACTAGCGGAGACCCAGTACTTC
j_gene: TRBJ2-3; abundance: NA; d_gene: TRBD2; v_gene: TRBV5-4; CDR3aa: CASSSAPGTSGNTQYF; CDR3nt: TGTGCCAGCAGCTCCGCCCCCGGGACTAGCGGGAATACGCAGTATTTT
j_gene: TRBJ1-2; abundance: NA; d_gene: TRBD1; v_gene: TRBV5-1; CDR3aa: CASSRQGTNYGYTF; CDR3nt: TGCGCCAGCAGCAGACAGGGAACGAACTATGGCTACACCTTC
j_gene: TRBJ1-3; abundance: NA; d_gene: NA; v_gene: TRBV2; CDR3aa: CASSPGSSGNTIYF; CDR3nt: TGTGCCAGCAGTCCGGGGAGCTCTGGAAACACCATATATTTT
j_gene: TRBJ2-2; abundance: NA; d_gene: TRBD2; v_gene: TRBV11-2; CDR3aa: CASSLVERGGELFF; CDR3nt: TGTGCCAGCAGCTTAGTAGAGCGGGGAGGGGAGCTGTTTTTT
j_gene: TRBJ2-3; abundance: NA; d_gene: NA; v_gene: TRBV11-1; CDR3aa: CASSSGTHTDTQYF; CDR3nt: TGTGCCAGCTCTTCCGGGACACACACAGATACGCAGTATTTT
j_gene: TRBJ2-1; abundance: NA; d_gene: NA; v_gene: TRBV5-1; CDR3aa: CASSLPSFGLLGASSYNEQFF; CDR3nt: TGCGCCAGCAGCTTGCCATCGTTTGGACTTCTCGGAGCCAGCTCCTACAATGAGCAGTTCTTC
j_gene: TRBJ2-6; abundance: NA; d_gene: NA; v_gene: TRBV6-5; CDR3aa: CASSSGLGANVLTF; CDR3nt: TGTGCCAGCAGTTCAGGGTTGGGGGCCAACGTCCTGACTTTC